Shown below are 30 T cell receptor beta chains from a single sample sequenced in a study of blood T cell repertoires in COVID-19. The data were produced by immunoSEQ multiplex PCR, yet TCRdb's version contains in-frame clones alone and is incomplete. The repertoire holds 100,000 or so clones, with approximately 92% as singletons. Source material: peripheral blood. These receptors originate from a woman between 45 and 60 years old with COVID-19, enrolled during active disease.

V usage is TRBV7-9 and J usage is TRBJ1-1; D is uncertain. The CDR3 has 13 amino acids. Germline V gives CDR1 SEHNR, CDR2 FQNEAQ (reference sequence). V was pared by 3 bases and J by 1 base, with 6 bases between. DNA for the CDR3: TGTGCCAGCAGCTTTACAGAGAACACTGAAGCTTTCTTT. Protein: CASSFTENTEAFF.

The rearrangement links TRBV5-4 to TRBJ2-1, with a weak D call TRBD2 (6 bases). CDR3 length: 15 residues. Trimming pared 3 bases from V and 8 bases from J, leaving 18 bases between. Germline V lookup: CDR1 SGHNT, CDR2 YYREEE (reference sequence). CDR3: CASSSGLMIQYEQFF. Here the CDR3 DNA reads TGTGCCAGCAGCTCGGGACTGATGATACAATATGAGCAGTTCTTC.

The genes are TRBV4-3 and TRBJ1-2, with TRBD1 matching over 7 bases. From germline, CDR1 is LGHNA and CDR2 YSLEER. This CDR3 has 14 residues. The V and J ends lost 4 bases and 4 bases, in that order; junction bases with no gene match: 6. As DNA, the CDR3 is TGCGCCAGCAGCCCCCGACAGGGAGGCTATGGCTACACCTTC. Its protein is CASSPRQGGYGYTF.

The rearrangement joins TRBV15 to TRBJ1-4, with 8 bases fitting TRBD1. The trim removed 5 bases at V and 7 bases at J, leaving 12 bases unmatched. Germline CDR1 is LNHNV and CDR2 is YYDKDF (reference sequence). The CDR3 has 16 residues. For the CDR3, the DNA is TGTGCCACCAGCTTCAGGGGGCGCGGAGTTAGTGAAAAACTGTTTTTT. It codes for CATSFRGRGVSEKLFF.

DNA for the CDR3: TGTGCCTGGAGTGTAGTCCAGGGGAACACAGATACGCAGTATTTT. The encoded protein is CAWSVVQGNTDTQYF. V usage is TRBV30 and J usage is TRBJ2-3, with D possibly being TRBD1 (6 bases). CDR3 size: 15 residues. Germline V gene sequence: CDR1 GTSNPN, CDR2 SVGIG (reference sequence). V was shortened by 0 bases and J by 2 bases, with 12 bases between the two germline ends.

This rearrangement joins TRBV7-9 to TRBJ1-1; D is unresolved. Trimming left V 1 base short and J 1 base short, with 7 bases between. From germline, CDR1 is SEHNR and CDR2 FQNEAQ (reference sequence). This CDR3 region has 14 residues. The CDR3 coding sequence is TGTGCCAGCAGCTTAGTCGGTCAGAACACTGAAGCTTTCTTT. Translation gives CASSLVGQNTEAFF.

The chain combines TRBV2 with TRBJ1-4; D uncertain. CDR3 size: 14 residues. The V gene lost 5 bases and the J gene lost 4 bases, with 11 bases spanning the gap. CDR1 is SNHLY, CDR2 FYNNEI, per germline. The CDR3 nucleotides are TGTGCCAGCAGTCTCGGGTACCTTAATGAAAAACTGTTTTTT. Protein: CASSLGYLNEKLFF.

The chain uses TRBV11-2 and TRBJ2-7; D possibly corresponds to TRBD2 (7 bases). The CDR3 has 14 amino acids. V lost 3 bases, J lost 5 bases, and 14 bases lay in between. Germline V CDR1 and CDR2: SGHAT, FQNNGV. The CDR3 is CASSLVAGANEQYF. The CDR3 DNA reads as TGTGCCAGCAGCTTGGTCGCGGGGGCCAACGAGCAGTACTTC. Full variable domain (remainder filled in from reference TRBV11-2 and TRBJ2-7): EAGVAQSPRYKIIEKRQSVAFWCNPISGHATLYWYQQILGQGPKLLIQFQNNGVVDDSQLPKDRFSAERLKGVDSTLKIQPAKLEDSAVYLCASSLVAGANEQYFGPGTRLTVT.

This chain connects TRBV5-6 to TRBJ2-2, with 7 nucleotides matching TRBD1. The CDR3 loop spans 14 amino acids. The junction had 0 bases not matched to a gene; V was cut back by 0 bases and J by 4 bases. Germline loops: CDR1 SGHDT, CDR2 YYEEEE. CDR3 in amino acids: CASSLAGGTGELFF. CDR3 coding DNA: TGTGCCAGCAGCTTGGCAGGGGGCACCGGGGAGCTGTTTTTT.

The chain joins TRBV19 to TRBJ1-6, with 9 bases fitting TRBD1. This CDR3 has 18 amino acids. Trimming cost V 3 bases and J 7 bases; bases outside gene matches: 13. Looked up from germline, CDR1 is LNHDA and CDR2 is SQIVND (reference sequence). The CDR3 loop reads CASSIPPGQGWKNSPLHF. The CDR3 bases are TGTGCCAGTAGTATCCCGCCGGGACAGGGATGGAAAAATTCACCCCTCCACTTT.

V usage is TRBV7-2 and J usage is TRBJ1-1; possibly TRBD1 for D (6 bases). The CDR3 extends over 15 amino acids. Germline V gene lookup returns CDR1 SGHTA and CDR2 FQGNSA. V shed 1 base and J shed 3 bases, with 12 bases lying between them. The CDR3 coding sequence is TGTGCCAGCAGCTTAGTTATGCGACAGGACACTGAAGCTTTCTTT. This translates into CASSLVMRQDTEAFF.

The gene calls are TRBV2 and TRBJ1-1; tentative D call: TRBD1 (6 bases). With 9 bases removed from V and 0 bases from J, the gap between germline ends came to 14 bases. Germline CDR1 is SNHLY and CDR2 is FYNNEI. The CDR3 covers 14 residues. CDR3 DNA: TGTGCCAGAACGGACAGATTAATGAACACTGAAGCTTTCTTT. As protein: CARTDRLMNTEAFF.

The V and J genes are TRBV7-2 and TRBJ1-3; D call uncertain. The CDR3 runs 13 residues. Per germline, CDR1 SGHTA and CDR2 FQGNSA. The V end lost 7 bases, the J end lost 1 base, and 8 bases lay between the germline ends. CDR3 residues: CASTWASGNTIYF. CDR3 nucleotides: TGTGCCAGCACATGGGCATCTGGAAACACCATATATTTT.

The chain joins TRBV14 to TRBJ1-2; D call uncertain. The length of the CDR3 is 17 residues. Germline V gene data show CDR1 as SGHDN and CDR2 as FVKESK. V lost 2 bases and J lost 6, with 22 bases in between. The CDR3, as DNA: TGTGCCAGCAGCCAACGCGTTGTGAGGCGGCCGGATGATGGCTACACCTTC. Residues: CASSQRVVRRPDDGYTF.

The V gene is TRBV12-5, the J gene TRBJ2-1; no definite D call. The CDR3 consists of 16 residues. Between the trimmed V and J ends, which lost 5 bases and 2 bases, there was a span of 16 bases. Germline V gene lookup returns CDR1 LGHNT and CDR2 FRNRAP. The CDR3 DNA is TGTGCTAGTGGTCCAACAAGAATCCCCCCCTACAATGAGCAGTTCTTC. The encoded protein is CASGPTRIPPYNEQFF.

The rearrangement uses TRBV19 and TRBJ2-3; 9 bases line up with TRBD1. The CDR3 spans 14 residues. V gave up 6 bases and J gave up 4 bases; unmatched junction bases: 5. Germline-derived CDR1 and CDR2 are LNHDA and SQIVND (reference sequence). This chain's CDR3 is CASSPGQGPDTQYF. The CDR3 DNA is TGTGCCAGTAGCCCGGGACAGGGCCCAGATACGCAGTATTTT.

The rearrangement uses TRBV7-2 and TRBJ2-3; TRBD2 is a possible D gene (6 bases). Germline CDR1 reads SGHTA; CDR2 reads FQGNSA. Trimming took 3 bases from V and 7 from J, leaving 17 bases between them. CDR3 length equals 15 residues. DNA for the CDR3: TGTGCCAGCAGCTTGGCGGGACCCTCAGTCTATACGCAGTATTTT. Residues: CASSLAGPSVYTQYF.

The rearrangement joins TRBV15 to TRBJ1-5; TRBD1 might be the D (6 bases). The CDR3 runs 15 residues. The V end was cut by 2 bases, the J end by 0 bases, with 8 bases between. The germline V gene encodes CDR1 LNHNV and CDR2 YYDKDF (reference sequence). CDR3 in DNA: TGTGCCACCAGCAGACAGGGGAATAGCAATCAGCCCCAGCATTTT. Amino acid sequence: CATSRQGNSNQPQHF. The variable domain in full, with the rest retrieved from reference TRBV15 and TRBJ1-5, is DAMVIQNPRYQVTQFGKPVTLSCSQTLNHNVMYWYQQKSSQAPKLLFHYYDKDFNNEADTPDNFQSRRPNTSFCFLDIRSPGLGDTAMYLCATSRQGNSNQPQHFGDGTRLSIL.

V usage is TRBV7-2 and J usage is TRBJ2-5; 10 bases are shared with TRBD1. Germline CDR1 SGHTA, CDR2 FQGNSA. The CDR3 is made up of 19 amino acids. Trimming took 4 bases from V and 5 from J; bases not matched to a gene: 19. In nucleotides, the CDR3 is TGTGCCAGCAGCTCTATTTGGGACAGGGGAGGACTGGGACGGGAGACCCAGTACTTC. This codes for CASSSIWDRGGLGRETQYF.

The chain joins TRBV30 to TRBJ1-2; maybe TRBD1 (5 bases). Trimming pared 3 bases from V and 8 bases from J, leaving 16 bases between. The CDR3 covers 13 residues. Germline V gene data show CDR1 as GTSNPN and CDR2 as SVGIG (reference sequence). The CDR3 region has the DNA TGTGCCTGGAGAAGCGGCAGGGCGGGGGGCTACACCTTC. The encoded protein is CAWRSGRAGGYTF.

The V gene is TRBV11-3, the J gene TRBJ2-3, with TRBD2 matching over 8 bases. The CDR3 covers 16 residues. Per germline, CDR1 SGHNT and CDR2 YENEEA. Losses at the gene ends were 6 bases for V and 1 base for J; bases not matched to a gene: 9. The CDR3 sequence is CASSSALAVGTDTQYF. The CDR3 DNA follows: TGTGCCAGCAGTTCCGCACTAGCGGTAGGCACAGATACGCAGTATTTT.

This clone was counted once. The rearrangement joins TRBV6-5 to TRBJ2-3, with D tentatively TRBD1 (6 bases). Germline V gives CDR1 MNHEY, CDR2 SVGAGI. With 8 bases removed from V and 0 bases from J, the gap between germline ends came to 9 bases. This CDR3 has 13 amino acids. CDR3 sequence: CASRQGSTDTQYF. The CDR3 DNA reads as TGTGCCAGCCGGCAGGGGAGCACAGATACGCAGTATTTT.

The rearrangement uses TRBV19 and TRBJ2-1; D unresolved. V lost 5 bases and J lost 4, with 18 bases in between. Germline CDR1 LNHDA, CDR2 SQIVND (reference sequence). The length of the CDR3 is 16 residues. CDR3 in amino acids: CASSSIPRINYNEQFF. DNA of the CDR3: TGTGCCAGTAGTTCCATACCCAGAATTAATTACAATGAGCAGTTCTTC.

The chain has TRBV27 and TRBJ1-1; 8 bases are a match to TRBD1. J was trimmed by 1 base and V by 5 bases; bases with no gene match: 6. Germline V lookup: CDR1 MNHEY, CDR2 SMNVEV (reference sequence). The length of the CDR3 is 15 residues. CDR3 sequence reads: CASSLRTGSNTEAFF. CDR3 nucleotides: TGTGCCAGCAGTCTCCGGACAGGGTCGAACACTGAAGCTTTCTTT.

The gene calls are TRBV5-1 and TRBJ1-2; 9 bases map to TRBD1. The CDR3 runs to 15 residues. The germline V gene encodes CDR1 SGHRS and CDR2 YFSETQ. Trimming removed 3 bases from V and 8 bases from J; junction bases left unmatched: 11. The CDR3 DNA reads TGCGCCAGCAGCTCTCTACCACAGGGGGCGCAGGGCTACACCTTC. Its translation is CASSSLPQGAQGYTF.

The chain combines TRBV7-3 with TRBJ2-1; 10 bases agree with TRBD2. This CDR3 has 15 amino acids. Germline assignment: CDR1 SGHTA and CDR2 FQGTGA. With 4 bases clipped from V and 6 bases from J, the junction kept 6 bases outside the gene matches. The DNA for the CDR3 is TGTGCCAGCAGCTCCGTCAGCGGGGGGGCCAATGAGCAGTTCTTC. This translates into CASSSVSGGANEQFF.

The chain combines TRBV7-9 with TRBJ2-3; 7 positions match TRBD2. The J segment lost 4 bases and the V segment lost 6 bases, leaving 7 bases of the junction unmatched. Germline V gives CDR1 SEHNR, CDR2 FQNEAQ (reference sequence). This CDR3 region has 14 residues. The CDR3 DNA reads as TGTGCCAGCAGTTTTACGGGGGGTGCAGATACGCAGTATTTT. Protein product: CASSFTGGADTQYF. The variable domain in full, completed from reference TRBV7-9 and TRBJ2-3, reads DTGVSQNPRHKITKRGQNVTFRCDPISEHNRLYWYRQTLGQGPEFLTYFQNEAQLEKSRLLSDRFSAERPKGSFSTLEIQRTEQGDSAMYLCASSFTGGADTQYFGPGTRLTVL.

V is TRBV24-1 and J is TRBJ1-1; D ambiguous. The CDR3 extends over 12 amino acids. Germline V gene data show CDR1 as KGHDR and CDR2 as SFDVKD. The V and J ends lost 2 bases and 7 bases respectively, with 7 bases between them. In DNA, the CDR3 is TGTGCCACCAGTGATTGGGCAGATGAAGCTTTCTTT. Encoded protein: CATSDWADEAFF.

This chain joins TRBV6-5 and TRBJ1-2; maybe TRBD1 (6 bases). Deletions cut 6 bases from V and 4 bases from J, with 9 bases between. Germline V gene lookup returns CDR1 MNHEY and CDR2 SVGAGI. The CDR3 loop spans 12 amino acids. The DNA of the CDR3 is TGTGCCAGCAGGGGACAAATCTATGGCTACACCTTC. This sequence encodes CASRGQIYGYTF.

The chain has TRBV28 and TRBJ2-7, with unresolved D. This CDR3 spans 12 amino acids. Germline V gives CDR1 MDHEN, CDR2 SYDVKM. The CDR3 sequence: CASSRGSHEQYV. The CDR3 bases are TGTGCCAGCAGTAGAGGCTCCCACGAGCAGTACGTC.